This T cell receptor (beta chain) comes out of a study of ipilimumab plus nivolumab after autologous stem cell transplantation. The method was immunoSEQ multiplex PCR; TCRdb's version includes in-frame clones alone and lacks a portion of them. This repertoire shows under 900 clones, approximately 80% found once; its top ten account for around 40%. Study-wide findings and caveats: Per the authors, repertoire, Treg and microbiota data justify further study.

Concerning this clone: Its antigen is not identified.

Sample: PBMCs, taken in a trial of ipilimumab plus nivolumab as post-transplant consolidation. The clonotype originates from a male donor with multiple myeloma.

CDR3 in amino acids: CASSYWREPLEQYF. The CDR3 DNA reads TGTGCCAGCAGTTATTGGCGGGAGCCCCTGGAGCAGTACTTC. V is TRBV6-4 and J is TRBJ2-7, with 7 bases aligning to TRBD2. V lost 5 bases, J lost 7 bases, and 11 bases stayed unmatched. The CDR3 extends over 14 amino acids. The V gene's germline CDR1 is MRHNA and CDR2 SNTAGT.